This entry is about one T cell receptor beta chain. Source study methods: Estimation of nucleated cell counts relied on the amplification of reference gene primers. The method was immunoSEQ multiplex PCR; TCRdb's version includes in-frame clones alone and lacks a portion of them. V, J and clone size reflect that table, while D and trimming were determined from the DNA. The sample has about 160,000 clones, roughly nine tenths seen once; the top ten hold about 4.6%. CDR3 length: 12 amino acids. V lost 6 bases to trimming and J lost 7 bases, with 10 bases between them. This entry is derived from a study of blood T cell repertoires in COVID-19. Study overall: The origin of the acute and convalescent COVID-19 samples was the United States, Italy and Spain. PBMCs, B-cell-depleted T cells, or T cells provided the cDNA or gDNA that made up the material.

The V gene is TRBV12-3 or TRBV12-4, the J gene TRBJ1-3, with D hard to call. The origin of this receptor is a woman aged 55-70 years with active or convalescent COVID-19. Sequenced sample: peripheral blood. DNA for the CDR3: TGTGCCAGCAGGCCAGGCTCCAACACCATATATTTT. The encoded protein is CASRPGSNTIYF.